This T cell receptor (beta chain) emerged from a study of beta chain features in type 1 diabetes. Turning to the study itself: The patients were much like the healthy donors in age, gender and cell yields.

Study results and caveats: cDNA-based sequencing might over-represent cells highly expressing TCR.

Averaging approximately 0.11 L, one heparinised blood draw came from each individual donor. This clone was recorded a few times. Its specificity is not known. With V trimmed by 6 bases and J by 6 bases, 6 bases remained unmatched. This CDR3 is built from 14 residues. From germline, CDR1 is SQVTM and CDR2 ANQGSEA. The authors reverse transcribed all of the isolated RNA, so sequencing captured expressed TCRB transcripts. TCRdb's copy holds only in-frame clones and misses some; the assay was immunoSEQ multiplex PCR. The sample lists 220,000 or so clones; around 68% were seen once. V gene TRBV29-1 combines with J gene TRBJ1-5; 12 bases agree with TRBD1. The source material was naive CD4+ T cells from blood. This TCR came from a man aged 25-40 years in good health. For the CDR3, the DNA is TGCAGCGTCGGGACAGGGGGCGGTGGTCAGCCCCAGCATTTT. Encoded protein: CSVGTGGGGQPQHF.